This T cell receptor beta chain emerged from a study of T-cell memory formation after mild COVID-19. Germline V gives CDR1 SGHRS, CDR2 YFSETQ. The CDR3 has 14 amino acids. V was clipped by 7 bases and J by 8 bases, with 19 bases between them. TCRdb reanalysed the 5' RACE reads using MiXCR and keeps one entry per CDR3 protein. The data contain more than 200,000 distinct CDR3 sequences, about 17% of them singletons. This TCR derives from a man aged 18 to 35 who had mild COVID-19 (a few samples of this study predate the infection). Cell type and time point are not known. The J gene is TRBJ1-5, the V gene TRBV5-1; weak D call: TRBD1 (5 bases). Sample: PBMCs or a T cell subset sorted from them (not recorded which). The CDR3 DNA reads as TGCGCCAGCCGACGGGGGGAAATTTCAGAGCCCCAGCATTTT. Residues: CASRRGEISEPQHF.